The rows below give T cell receptor beta chains drawn from one sample of a study of blood T cell repertoires in COVID-19. Only in-frame clones appear in the TCRdb table, and some are missing; sequencing was by immunoSEQ multiplex PCR. The table lists 200,000 to 250,000 clones, approximately 80% of them singletons. Sequencing was carried out using peripheral blood. These receptors originate from a woman aged 55-69 years with active or convalescent COVID-19. Each CDR3 is given with its conserved first and last residue.

TRBJ2-2,TRBV6-5,15,CASTRLAGVAGELFF
TRBJ2-7,TRBV11-2,16,CASSLRSGLGVDEQYF
TRBJ2-7,TRBV2,14,CASRSSGTSGEQYF
TRBJ2-7,TRBV30,15,CAWRGGLDLSYEQYF
TRBJ2-3,TRBV5-5,16,CASSLEGPASTDTQYF
TRBJ1-4,TRBV10-2,14,CASSSPAQGEKLFF
TRBJ2-1,TRBV20-1,15,CSASLSARVYNEQFF
TRBJ2-1,TRBV6-5,16,CASSYSSGGFLNEQFF
TRBJ2-7,TRBV4-1,15,CASSQDLRGFSEQYF
TRBJ1-1,TRBV5-1,13,CASSFDRYTEAFF
TRBJ2-1,TRBV4-1,14,CASSHPTRSNEQFF
TRBJ2-2,TRBV11-3,16,CASSLVGGRGTGELFF
TRBJ2-1,TRBV12-3/TRBV12-4,11,CASSQYNEQFF
TRBJ1-1,TRBV10-3,12,CAIRTLNTEAFF
TRBJ1-3,TRBV19,13,CASKTGSGNTIYF
TRBJ2-3,TRBV3-1/TRBV3-2,13,CASSPNLFDTQYF
TRBJ2-5,TRBV2,17,CASRKGRGAGGPETQYF